The TCR beta chain described here comes from a study of cytomegalovirus exposure and HLA in healthy donors. The CDR3 contains 19 residues. Germline loops: CDR1 LGHNA, CDR2 YNFKEQ. V shed 4 bases and J 4 bases; nucleotides not matched to a gene: 13. Only in-frame clones appear in the TCRdb table, and some are missing; sequencing was by immunoSEQ multiplex PCR. The sample lists more than 300,000 clones; roughly 89% were seen once. Findings and caveats of the study: Researchers catalogued approximately 160 TCR beta chains as cytomegalovirus-associated. Using the classifier, cytomegalovirus status was reportedly diagnosed with high specificity and sensitivity. Subsequent analysis showed first-cohort TCR clusters tending to co-occur in some 120 validation repertoires.

Regarding this clone: The antigen is unknown.

The donors were members of the validation cohort, which comprised approximately 120 subjects and was separate from the first cohort of around 700 subjects. The sample consisted of PBMCs. This chain joins TRBV4-2 and TRBJ2-1; TRBD2 matches at 13 bases. This TCR came from a woman aged 18 to 35 in good health and CMV-seronegative. The CDR3 protein is CASSPRPPGTSGIYNEQFF. In nucleotides, the CDR3 is TGTGCCAGCAGCCCCCGCCCCCCGGGGACTAGCGGGATATACAATGAGCAGTTCTTC.